This is a list of T cell receptor beta chains from one sample in a study of OX40 agonist ivuxolimab in advanced cancers. Method: immunoSEQ multiplex PCR; TCRdb's copy keeps in-frame clones and lacks some. The data contain tens of thousands of clones, about 90% of them seen just once; the ten biggest clones take up around 9.9%. This specimen consisted of CD4+ or CD8+ T cells sorted from blood, obtained in a trial of the OX40 agonist ivuxolimab. The origin of the receptors is an adult with an advanced solid tumor such as melanoma, head and neck, liver or kidney cancer. Both conserved end residues are part of each CDR3. Each record gives: D gene, V gene, clone size, J gene, CDR3 DNA, CDR3 protein. A D gene is named only where the DNA matches it firmly. The listing skips clone size in some rows; elsewhere it reads once, few, many or a size class.

d_gene: .; v_gene: TRBV27; abundance: .; j_gene: TRBJ1-5; CDR3nt: TGTGCCAGCAGTTTTTTCGGGGGTCAGCCCCAGCATTTT; CDR3aa: CASSFFGGQPQHF
d_gene: .; v_gene: TRBV19; abundance: .; j_gene: TRBJ2-1; CDR3nt: TGTGCCAGTAGAGCTGACTACGTAAGCTCCTACAATGAGCAGTTCTTC; CDR3aa: CASRADYVSSYNEQFF
d_gene: .; v_gene: TRBV5-4; abundance: .; j_gene: TRBJ1-4; CDR3nt: TGTGCCAGCAGCTTGGGTGAAAAACTGTTTTTT; CDR3aa: CASSLGEKLFF
d_gene: .; v_gene: TRBV5-6; abundance: .; j_gene: TRBJ2-7; CDR3nt: TGTGCCAGCAGCGGAGAACAGGGAAACCCCTACGAGCAGTACTTC; CDR3aa: CASSGEQGNPYEQYF
d_gene: .; v_gene: TRBV5-8; abundance: .; j_gene: TRBJ2-7; CDR3nt: TGTGCCAGCAGCTTGGGTCCGATCTACGAGCAGTACTTC; CDR3aa: CASSLGPIYEQYF
d_gene: .; v_gene: TRBV14; abundance: .; j_gene: TRBJ2-1; CDR3nt: TGTGCCAGCAGCCGAAGAAACTCCTACAATGAGCAGTTCTTC; CDR3aa: CASSRRNSYNEQFF
d_gene: TRBD1; v_gene: TRBV2; abundance: .; j_gene: TRBJ2-2; CDR3nt: TGTGCCAGCAGCGACAGGGGGTCCAGCGGGGAGCTGTTTTTT; CDR3aa: CASSDRGSSGELFF
d_gene: .; v_gene: TRBV7-3; abundance: .; j_gene: TRBJ2-3; CDR3nt: TGTGCCAGCTTTCGGACTATTGATACTAGCACAGATACGCAGTATTTT; CDR3aa: CASFRTIDTSTDTQYF
d_gene: .; v_gene: TRBV29-1; abundance: .; j_gene: TRBJ1-1; CDR3nt: TGCAGCGTTGAAGATTGGAACACTGAAGCTTTCTTT; CDR3aa: CSVEDWNTEAFF
d_gene: TRBD1; v_gene: TRBV27; abundance: .; j_gene: TRBJ2-7; CDR3nt: TGTGCCAGCTGCCCCGGGACAGGATCTTACGAGCAGTACTTC; CDR3aa: CASCPGTGSYEQYF
d_gene: .; v_gene: TRBV10-1; abundance: .; j_gene: TRBJ2-7; CDR3nt: TGCGCCAGCAGTGAGCCGGGCCCAGGAGCATACGAGCAGTACTTC; CDR3aa: CASSEPGPGAYEQYF
d_gene: .; v_gene: TRBV9; abundance: .; j_gene: TRBJ1-2; CDR3nt: TGTGCCAGCAGCCAGACAGGCGACGGGTATGGCTACACCTTC; CDR3aa: CASSQTGDGYGYTF
d_gene: TRBD1; v_gene: TRBV27; abundance: .; j_gene: TRBJ2-3; CDR3nt: TGTGCCACCGGGACAGGGACAGATACGCAGTATTTT; CDR3aa: CATGTGTDTQYF
d_gene: .; v_gene: TRBV11-3; abundance: .; j_gene: TRBJ2-7; CDR3nt: TGTGCCAGCAGCCCTCCGGGTTTTTACGAGCAGTACTTC; CDR3aa: CASSPPGFYEQYF
d_gene: .; v_gene: TRBV27; abundance: once; j_gene: TRBJ2-7; CDR3nt: TGTGCCAGCAGCCGAAGGGCAGGGAACCCCTACGAGCAGTACTTC; CDR3aa: CASSRRAGNPYEQYF
d_gene: .; v_gene: TRBV11-2; abundance: once; j_gene: TRBJ2-1; CDR3nt: TGTGCCAGCAGCTTTCTTAGGGATGAGCAGTTCTTC; CDR3aa: CASSFLRDEQFF
d_gene: .; v_gene: TRBV6-1; abundance: few; j_gene: TRBJ1-6; CDR3nt: TGTGCCAGCAGTGAAGAGGGACCTAATCGCGCTTGGCGCTTT; CDR3aa: CASSEEGPNRAWRF
d_gene: .; v_gene: TRBV7-7; abundance: .; j_gene: TRBJ2-1; CDR3nt: TGTGCCAGCAGCCCTCGGACGGTGTCTAATGAGCAGTTCTTC; CDR3aa: CASSPRTVSNEQFF
d_gene: .; v_gene: TRBV11-2; abundance: once; j_gene: TRBJ1-2; CDR3nt: TGTGCCAGCAGCTTAAACGGTGGGGTCTATGGCTACACCTTC; CDR3aa: CASSLNGGVYGYTF
d_gene: .; v_gene: TRBV27; abundance: .; j_gene: TRBJ1-4; CDR3nt: TGTGCCAGCAGTACCACAGGATATAATGAAAAACTGTTTTTT; CDR3aa: CASSTTGYNEKLFF
d_gene: .; v_gene: TRBV27; abundance: .; j_gene: TRBJ1-4; CDR3nt: TGTGCCAGCGGCGCCTACACCACAACTAATGAAAAACTGTTTTTT; CDR3aa: CASGAYTTTNEKLFF
d_gene: .; v_gene: TRBV27; abundance: .; j_gene: TRBJ1-2; CDR3nt: TGTGCCAGCAGTCTCCGGAGGGAGGGTTATGGCTACACCTTC; CDR3aa: CASSLRREGYGYTF
d_gene: TRBD1; v_gene: TRBV2; abundance: .; j_gene: TRBJ2-5; CDR3nt: TGTGCCAGCATCGACAGGGGAGAGACCCAGTACTTC; CDR3aa: CASIDRGETQYF
d_gene: .; v_gene: TRBV21-1; abundance: .; j_gene: TRBJ2-7; CDR3nt: TGTGCCAGCAGCGCAACCCTGTGGGGGGATAACGAGCAGTACTTC; CDR3aa: CASSATLWGDNEQYF
d_gene: .; v_gene: TRBV9; abundance: .; j_gene: TRBJ1-2; CDR3nt: TGTGCCAGCAGCGTAGATTCTGTCAGTAACTATGGCTACACCTTC; CDR3aa: CASSVDSVSNYGYTF
d_gene: .; v_gene: TRBV5-1; abundance: .; j_gene: TRBJ2-1; CDR3nt: TGCGCCAGCAGCTTGATAGGTTTCTCCTACAATGAGCAGTTCTTC; CDR3aa: CASSLIGFSYNEQFF
d_gene: .; v_gene: TRBV7-2; abundance: once; j_gene: TRBJ2-2; CDR3nt: TGTGCTCCTAGCCTGGGCCCCACGAACACCGGGGAGCTGTTTTTT; CDR3aa: CAPSLGPTNTGELFF
d_gene: .; v_gene: TRBV7-9; abundance: .; j_gene: TRBJ1-5; CDR3nt: TGTGCCAGCAGCTCAACAGGAATGGGAGGCAATCAGCCCCAGCATTTT; CDR3aa: CASSSTGMGGNQPQHF
d_gene: .; v_gene: TRBV4-1; abundance: .; j_gene: TRBJ1-2; CDR3nt: TGCGCCAGCAGCCAAGATCTATTGGGCTACACCTTC; CDR3aa: CASSQDLLGYTF
d_gene: .; v_gene: TRBV27; abundance: .; j_gene: TRBJ2-5; CDR3nt: TGTGCCAGCAGTTTATCGAGGCGGGGAGAGACCCAGTACTTC; CDR3aa: CASSLSRRGETQYF
d_gene: .; v_gene: TRBV4-1; abundance: .; j_gene: TRBJ2-7; CDR3nt: TGCGCCAGCAGCCAAAGCATGGACAGCTCCTACGAGCAGTACTTC; CDR3aa: CASSQSMDSSYEQYF
d_gene: TRBD2; v_gene: TRBV5-1; abundance: .; j_gene: TRBJ2-7; CDR3nt: TGCGCCAGTCATCAATTTTCCCGGGGCGGGCCGACTAGCGGGAGTATCTACGAGCAGTACTTC; CDR3aa: CASHQFSRGGPTSGSIYEQYF
d_gene: TRBD2; v_gene: TRBV30; abundance: .; j_gene: TRBJ2-1; CDR3nt: TGTGCCTGGGATAGGACTAGCGGGTGGTCTCGCTTCTACAATGAGCAGTTCTTC; CDR3aa: CAWDRTSGWSRFYNEQFF
d_gene: TRBD1; v_gene: TRBV27; abundance: .; j_gene: TRBJ2-2; CDR3nt: TGTGCCAGCAGCCCCGGGACAGGGAACACCGGGGAGCTGTTTTTT; CDR3aa: CASSPGTGNTGELFF
d_gene: TRBD2; v_gene: TRBV29-1; abundance: .; j_gene: TRBJ2-7; CDR3nt: TGCAGCGTTGAGGGGCTAGCGGGGTCCTACGAGCAGTACTTC; CDR3aa: CSVEGLAGSYEQYF
d_gene: TRBD2; v_gene: TRBV9; abundance: .; j_gene: TRBJ2-1; CDR3nt: TGTGCCAGCAGCGTACTAGAACGGGGGGGCTCCTACAATGAGCAGTTCTTC; CDR3aa: CASSVLERGGSYNEQFF
d_gene: TRBD1; v_gene: TRBV5-1; abundance: .; j_gene: TRBJ2-7; CDR3nt: TGCGCCAGCAGCACAGGGGGCGTCGGCGAGCAGTACTTC; CDR3aa: CASSTGGVGEQYF
d_gene: .; v_gene: TRBV6-4; abundance: once; j_gene: TRBJ1-6; CDR3nt: TGTGCCAGCAAGCGCGCACCCCTCCACTTT; CDR3aa: CASKRAPLHF
d_gene: .; v_gene: TRBV7-2; abundance: once; j_gene: TRBJ2-5; CDR3nt: TGTGCCAGCAGCTCCCCCGGGACGGGGGACCAAGAGACCCAGTACTTC; CDR3aa: CASSSPGTGDQETQYF
d_gene: .; v_gene: TRBV7-9; abundance: .; j_gene: TRBJ2-2; CDR3nt: TGTGCCAGCAGCTTAGTCCAGGCTACGAACACCGGGGAGCTGTTTTTT; CDR3aa: CASSLVQATNTGELFF
d_gene: TRBD1; v_gene: TRBV27; abundance: .; j_gene: TRBJ2-7; CDR3nt: TGTGCCAGCAGTTCCGGGACAGTCTACGAGCAGTACTTC; CDR3aa: CASSSGTVYEQYF
d_gene: .; v_gene: TRBV18; abundance: .; j_gene: TRBJ1-1; CDR3nt: TGTGCCAGCTCACCAAATTTTCCTGAAGCTTTCTTT; CDR3aa: CASSPNFPEAFF
d_gene: TRBD1; v_gene: TRBV29-1; abundance: .; j_gene: TRBJ1-2; CDR3nt: TGCAGCGTTGGGATGGGACAGCCGCTTGGGTATGGCTACACCTTC; CDR3aa: CSVGMGQPLGYGYTF
d_gene: .; v_gene: TRBV6-5; abundance: .; j_gene: TRBJ1-2; CDR3nt: TGTGCCAGCAGCTATATGGGCGATTATGGCTACACCTTC; CDR3aa: CASSYMGDYGYTF
d_gene: TRBD1; v_gene: TRBV5-6; abundance: .; j_gene: TRBJ1-2; CDR3nt: TGTGCCAGCAGCGAGGGGACAGCTAGATTTTATGGCTACACCTTC; CDR3aa: CASSEGTARFYGYTF
d_gene: .; v_gene: TRBV27; abundance: few; j_gene: TRBJ2-5; CDR3nt: TGTGCCAGCAGTTTGGATCTGGAGACCCAGTACTTC; CDR3aa: CASSLDLETQYF
d_gene: .; v_gene: TRBV6-6; abundance: few; j_gene: TRBJ1-5; CDR3nt: TGTGCCAGCAGTTACTCAGGACAGTCCAATCAGCCCCAGCATTTT; CDR3aa: CASSYSGQSNQPQHF
d_gene: .; v_gene: TRBV9; abundance: .; j_gene: TRBJ2-7; CDR3nt: TGTGCCAGCAGCGTAGAACGAGGCCCCTACGAGCAGTACTTC; CDR3aa: CASSVERGPYEQYF
d_gene: .; v_gene: TRBV19; abundance: .; j_gene: TRBJ1-1; CDR3nt: TGTGCCAGTAGACAGAACACTGAAGCTTTCTTT; CDR3aa: CASRQNTEAFF
d_gene: TRBD1; v_gene: TRBV4-1; abundance: .; j_gene: TRBJ2-7; CDR3nt: TGCGCCAGCAGCCTCTTCGGGACAGGGGGCTACGAGCAGTACTTC; CDR3aa: CASSLFGTGGYEQYF
d_gene: .; v_gene: TRBV27; abundance: .; j_gene: TRBJ2-3; CDR3nt: TGTGCCAGCAGTTTTGCTTTTGGGGGGCCTTTGCCAGATACGCAGTATTTT; CDR3aa: CASSFAFGGPLPDTQYF
d_gene: .; v_gene: TRBV29-1; abundance: .; j_gene: TRBJ1-2; CDR3nt: TGCAGCGTTGAGTCCAGGTTCTATGGCTACACCTTC; CDR3aa: CSVESRFYGYTF
d_gene: .; v_gene: TRBV19; abundance: .; j_gene: TRBJ1-1; CDR3nt: TGTGCCAGTAGTCCCCGAATCAGTGTCCCTGAAGCTTTCTTT; CDR3aa: CASSPRISVPEAFF
d_gene: TRBD1; v_gene: TRBV10-3; abundance: .; j_gene: TRBJ2-2; CDR3nt: TGTGCCATCAGTGTAACAGGGGTCGGGGAGCTGTTTTTT; CDR3aa: CAISVTGVGELFF
d_gene: TRBD2; v_gene: TRBV27; abundance: large; j_gene: TRBJ2-7; CDR3nt: TGTGCCAGCAGTTTTGGACTAGCGGCCGAGCAGTACTTC; CDR3aa: CASSFGLAAEQYF
d_gene: TRBD2; v_gene: TRBV2; abundance: .; j_gene: TRBJ2-1; CDR3nt: TGTGCCAGCAGCGGCCGAGGGGGAGCGGGAGGGTCTTCGTTCTACAATGAGCAGTTCTTC; CDR3aa: CASSGRGGAGGSSFYNEQFF
d_gene: .; v_gene: TRBV7-9; abundance: few; j_gene: TRBJ1-2; CDR3nt: TGTGCCAGCAGGGCCGGGAGAGGGCAAGGCTACACCTTC; CDR3aa: CASRAGRGQGYTF
d_gene: .; v_gene: TRBV28; abundance: .; j_gene: TRBJ2-1; CDR3nt: TGTGCCACCACGTCCGGGAGCTCCTACAATGAGCAGTTCTTC; CDR3aa: CATTSGSSYNEQFF
d_gene: TRBD2; v_gene: TRBV19; abundance: .; j_gene: TRBJ2-1; CDR3nt: TGTGCCAGTAGTCCCAGGCGGGGGTTATTCAATGAGCAGTTCTTC; CDR3aa: CASSPRRGLFNEQFF